The 8 T cell receptor beta chains below all came from one sample that was sequenced in a study of regulatory T cells in long-lasting Graves disease. For TCR beta, libraries came from iRepertoire HTBI primers and Arm-PCR of CDR3 regions. Via MiXCR, TCRdb re-called the multiplex PCR reads, giving one row per CDR3 protein. The sample holds under 300,000 distinct CDR3 sequences; 20% are singletons and the top ten take approximately 14%. The time point was: newly diagnosed GD, antithyroid drugs for less than 3 months. Making the TCR library involved RNA that had been extracted from PBMCs. This specimen consisted of peripheral blood mononuclear cells (PBMCs), obtained at new diagnosis, from a patient treated with antithyroid drugs. Receptors were obtained from a female donor with Graves disease.

This clonotype has a count of ten or more. The chain couples TRBV7-2 to TRBJ1-1; D gene uncertain. V lost 7 bases to trimming and J lost 4 bases, with 16 bases between them. Germline V gene sequence: CDR1 SGHTA, CDR2 FQGNSA. This CDR3 region has 14 residues. The DNA of the CDR3 is TGTGCCAGCACCCTAGGCGGAAGTGGCACTGAAGCTTTCTTT. It codes for CASTLGGSGTEAFF.

This clonotype appeared many times. The rearrangement joins TRBV20-1 to TRBJ2-1; D may match TRBD1 or TRBD2 (5 bases each). Germline V gene lookup returns CDR1 DFQATT and CDR2 SNEGSKA (reference sequence). Between the trimmed V and J ends, which lost 6 bases and 0 bases, there was a span of 15 bases. The CDR3 covers 15 residues. CDR3 nucleotide sequence: TGCAGTGCACGCGCCCCAGGGAGCTCCTACAATGAGCAGTTCTTC. Translating gives CSARAPGSSYNEQFF.

This clonotype was seen repeatedly, ten times or more. J is TRBJ2-7 and V is TRBV11-2, with 9 bases matching TRBD2. The CDR3 is 15 amino acids. Germline lookup yields CDR1 SGHAT and CDR2 FQNNGV. Trimming at V came to 4 bases and at J to 3 bases, leaving 7 bases not matched to a gene. CDR3 in amino acids: CASSSPLAGFYEQYF. The CDR3 DNA reads as TGTGCCAGCAGCTCCCCACTAGCGGGTTTCTACGAGCAGTACTTC.

In its sample, this clonotype was seen many times. The chain couples TRBV20-1 to TRBJ2-1; TRBD2 is a possible D gene (6 bases). Trimming took 4 bases from V and 0 from J, leaving 10 bases between them. The CDR3 length is 14 residues. The V gene's germline CDR1 is DFQATT and CDR2 SNEGSKA (reference sequence). CDR3 DNA: TGCAGTGCTATCGGGGGTAGCTCCTACAATGAGCAGTTCTTC. Protein sequence: CSAIGGSSYNEQFF.

This clonotype was observed a few times. V gene TRBV11-2 combines with J gene TRBJ2-7; tentatively, D is TRBD1 or TRBD2 (5 bases each). The CDR3 consists of 14 residues. CDR1 SGHAT and CDR2 FQNNGV come from the germline V gene. V gave up 5 bases and J gave up 3 bases, with 14 bases separating them. The CDR3 DNA reads as TGTGCCAGCAGCCCCGGGACGGCTTACTACGAGCAGTACTTC. Its translation: CASSPGTAYYEQYF. Supplemented by reference TRBV11-2 and TRBJ2-7, the full variable domain reads EAGVAQSPRYKIIEKRQSVAFWCNPISGHATLYWYQQILGQGPKLLIQFQNNGVVDDSQLPKDRFSAERLKGVDSTLKIQPAKLEDSAVYLCASSPGTAYYEQYFGPGTRLTVT.

This clonotype was recorded at least ten times. The rearrangement joins TRBV20-1 to TRBJ2-3; D is unresolved. The CDR3 length is 16 residues. Germline assignment: CDR1 DFQATT and CDR2 SNEGSKA (reference sequence). V gave up 0 bases and J gave up 0 bases, with 13 bases separating them. The CDR3 is CSARDRRLGSTDTQYF. Written as DNA, the CDR3 is TGCAGTGCTAGAGATCGCCGTTTAGGCAGCACAGATACGCAGTATTTT.

The V gene is TRBV10-2, the J gene TRBJ1-1; D uncertain. The V end lost 3 bases, the J end lost 0 bases, and 11 bases lay between the germline ends. This CDR3 has 15 amino acids. Germline CDR1 WSHSY, CDR2 SAAADI. Here the CDR3 DNA reads TGCGCCAGCAGTGATGGGGTTATCATGAACACTGAAGCTTTCTTT. This encodes CASSDGVIMNTEAFF.

This clonotype was detected ten times or more. This chain connects TRBV29-1 to TRBJ2-1; TRBD1 aligns across 8 bases. Germline CDR1 and CDR2: SQVTM and ANQGSEA. V was clipped by 3 bases and J by 3 bases; unmatched bases: 4. This CDR3 has 14 residues. DNA of the CDR3: TGCAGCGTTGAGTCCGGACAGGGCTACAATGAGCAGTTCTTC. Residues: CSVESGQGYNEQFF.